One sample yielded the 31 T cell receptor beta chains listed below, sequenced in a study of PD-1 blockade in mismatch repair-deficient tumors. Method: immunoSEQ multiplex PCR; TCRdb's copy keeps in-frame clones and lacks some. The profile covers some 120,000 clones, with more than 60% appearing a single time and 4.7% taken by the ten largest. The sample was peripheral blood, taken approximately 60 weeks after starting pembrolizumab. These TCRs come from an adult with mismatch repair-deficient cancer.

V is TRBV19 and J is TRBJ1-2; D might be TRBD1 (5 bases). Trimming cost V 3 bases and J 6 bases, with 14 bases left between them. The CDR3 is 14 residues long. Germline values: CDR1 LNHDA, CDR2 SQIVND (reference sequence). The CDR3 bases are TGTGCCAGTAGTATGAGGGACCGAGGGAATGGCTACACCTTC. Protein sequence: CASSMRDRGNGYTF.

The rearrangement links TRBV11-2 to TRBJ2-1; TRBD1 aligns across 9 bases. V lost 1 base, J lost 4 bases, and 5 bases stayed unmatched. CDR3 length: 16 residues. Germline V lookup: CDR1 SGHAT, CDR2 FQNNGV. The CDR3 protein is CASSLVGQGSYNEQFF. The CDR3 coding sequence is TGTGCCAGCAGCTTAGTGGGACAGGGATCTTACAATGAGCAGTTCTTC. Looking up the rest from reference TRBV11-2 and TRBJ2-1 gives the full variable domain: EAGVAQSPRYKIIEKRQSVAFWCNPISGHATLYWYQQILGQGPKLLIQFQNNGVVDDSQLPKDRFSAERLKGVDSTLKIQPAKLEDSAVYLCASSLVGQGSYNEQFFGPGTRLTVL.

J is TRBJ1-1 and V is TRBV30; D perhaps matches TRBD1 (5 bases). The germline V gene encodes CDR1 GTSNPN and CDR2 SVGIG (reference sequence). V was trimmed by 0 bases and J by 4 bases, leaving 18 bases between them. The CDR3 spans 16 residues. CDR3 bases: TGTGCCTGGAGTGTACGTACGGCAGGGAAGGGCACTGAAGCTTTCTTT. As protein: CAWSVRTAGKGTEAFF.

The chain recombines TRBV5-4 with TRBJ2-7, with 10 bases identical to TRBD2. From germline, CDR1 is SGHNT and CDR2 YYREEE (reference sequence). This CDR3 has 14 amino acids. With V trimmed by 4 bases and J by 5 bases, 6 bases remained unmatched. The CDR3 coding sequence is TGTGCCAGCAGCGGACCTAGCGGGAGCAACGAGCAGTACTTC. This encodes CASSGPSGSNEQYF.

CDR3 amino acids: CASSFIRGTSGHNEQFF. The DNA for the CDR3 is TGTGCCAGCAGTTTTATCCGCGGGACTAGCGGTCACAATGAGCAGTTCTTC. The rearrangement joins TRBV2 to TRBJ2-1, with 11 bases aligning to TRBD2. CDR1 and CDR2 (germline): SNHLY, FYNNEI. This CDR3 region has 17 residues. V lost 5 bases, J lost 5 bases, and 11 bases stayed unmatched. The complete variable domain, with remaining parts taken from reference TRBV2 and TRBJ2-1, reads EPEVTQTPSHQVTQMGQEVILRCVPISNHLYFYWYRQILGQKVEFLVSFYNNEISEKSEIFDDQFSVERPDGSNFTLKIRSTKLEDSAMYFCASSFIRGTSGHNEQFFGPGTRLTVL.

The gene calls are TRBV19 and TRBJ2-7; TRBD1 matches at 10 bases. The junction had 3 bases not matched to a gene; V was cut back by 5 bases and J by 2 bases. CDR1 LNHDA and CDR2 SQIVND come from the germline V gene (reference sequence). This CDR3 comprises 14 residues. The CDR3 nucleotides read TGTGCCAGTAGTGAGACAGGGGGCCCCTACGAGCAGTACTTC. This codes for CASSETGGPYEQYF.

This chain uses TRBV7-6 with TRBJ2-1; no clear D. The V gene's germline CDR1 is SGHVS and CDR2 FNYEAQ. Trimming cost V 2 bases and J 5 bases, with 13 bases left between them. This CDR3 has 15 amino acids. This CDR3 reads CASSLLAEKDNEQFF. The CDR3 DNA follows: TGTGCCAGCAGCTTACTGGCGGAAAAAGACAATGAGCAGTTCTTC.

V is TRBV6-5 and J is TRBJ1-1; TRBD1 matches 8 bases. J was trimmed by 6 bases and V by 4 bases; bases with no gene match: 10. The CDR3 contains 15 residues. Germline CDR1 is MNHEY and CDR2 is SVGAGI. CDR3 nucleotides: TGTGCCAGCAGTTCGGGGAGACAGGGGAGCCCTGAAGCTTTCTTT. Translated: CASSSGRQGSPEAFF.

The chain carries TRBV6-5 and TRBJ2-7, with D maybe TRBD1 (5 bases). Germline CDR1 reads MNHEY; CDR2 reads SVGAGI. The CDR3 is 15 amino acids. Trimming removed 4 bases from V and 0 bases from J, with 13 bases in between. The chain's CDR3 is CASSSVTAGSYEQYF. The CDR3 DNA reads as TGTGCCAGCAGTTCGGTGACAGCCGGCTCCTACGAGCAGTACTTC.

The chain carries TRBV6-5 and TRBJ1-4; D ambiguous. Trimming stripped 0 bases from V and 8 bases from J, with 13 bases between. Germline V gene lookup returns CDR1 MNHEY and CDR2 SVGAGI. This CDR3 is built from 15 residues. Here the CDR3 DNA reads TGTGCCAGCAGTTACTCGAGGGATCCGGGGGAAAAACTGTTTTTT. Its protein product is CASSYSRDPGEKLFF.

Turning to this clone: Distinct nucleotide sequences in the sample also encode this CDR3. This chain connects TRBV5-6 to TRBJ2-7; a possible D gene is TRBD1 (6 bases). V shed 0 bases and J shed 3 bases, with 7 bases lying between them. Germline V gives CDR1 SGHDT, CDR2 YYEEEE. The length of the CDR3 is 13 residues. This CDR3 reads CASSLVDSYEQYF. The CDR3 region has the DNA TGTGCCAGCAGCTTGGTGGACAGCTACGAGCAGTACTTC.

The genes are TRBV14 and TRBJ1-2; 7 nucleotides align to TRBD1. The V segment lost 0 bases and the J segment 7 bases; nucleotides outside the gene matches: 5. This CDR3 comprises 14 residues. The germline V gene has CDR1 SGHDN and CDR2 FVKESK. CDR3 sequence: CASSQDGWDSGYTF. The CDR3 coding sequence is TGTGCCAGCAGCCAAGATGGATGGGACAGTGGCTACACCTTC.

The chain links TRBV30 to TRBJ1-5, with no clear D. V was shortened by 0 bases and J by 4 bases, with 4 bases between the two germline ends. Germline loops: CDR1 GTSNPN, CDR2 SVGIG (reference sequence). The CDR3 runs 12 residues. The DNA for the CDR3 is TGTGCCTGGAGTGTTGAGAATCAGCCCCAGCATTTT. Its translation: CAWSVENQPQHF.

The V gene is TRBV12-5, the J gene TRBJ1-1, with D possibly being TRBD1 (6 bases). CDR1 and CDR2 (germline): LGHNT, FRNRAP. V was pared by 7 bases and J by 3 bases, with 15 bases between. This CDR3 contains 14 residues. CDR3 nucleotides: TGTGCTAGTGACCCTTCGTGGGGGCACACTGAAGCTTTCTTT. It is translated as CASDPSWGHTEAFF.

The rearrangement joins TRBV19 to TRBJ1-2; D possibly corresponds to TRBD1 (6 bases). The CDR3 has 14 residues. Germline CDR1 reads LNHDA; CDR2 reads SQIVND (reference sequence). V was pared by 0 bases and J by 8 bases, with 13 bases between. The CDR3 nucleotides are TGTGCCAGTAGTATAGATTCGACAGGCTTCGGCTACACCTTC. This sequence encodes CASSIDSTGFGYTF.

The rearrangement uses TRBV6-5 and TRBJ2-1; D unresolved. The CDR3 extends over 11 amino acids. Deletions cut 0 bases from V and 9 bases from J, with 3 bases between. Germline V gene data show CDR1 as MNHEY and CDR2 as SVGAGI. The CDR3 coding sequence is TGTGCCAGCAGTTACTCAAGTGAGCAGTTCTTC. This gives the protein CASSYSSEQFF.

V and J are TRBV7-6 and TRBJ2-7, with TRBD1 matching 9 bases. Germline trimming cut 2 bases from V and 0 bases from J; bases unmatched to any gene: 2. Germline values: CDR1 SGHVS, CDR2 FNYEAQ. This CDR3 spans 15 amino acids. The CDR3 DNA reads as TGTGCCAGCAGCTTAAGGGGACAGGGCTCCTACGAGCAGTACTTC. This gives the protein CASSLRGQGSYEQYF.

This rearrangement joins TRBV19 to TRBJ2-6; the match to TRBD2 covers 8 bases. Germline trimming cut 7 bases from V and 0 bases from J; bases unmatched to any gene: 11. Germline CDR1 is LNHDA and CDR2 is SQIVND (reference sequence). This CDR3 is built from 18 residues. Here the CDR3 DNA reads TGTGCCAGTAAAAGGGCCAGCGGGACTAGCTCTGGGGCCAACGTCCTGACTTTC. Encoded protein: CASKRASGTSSGANVLTF.

The V gene is TRBV4-1, the J gene TRBJ1-4; 8 bases map to TRBD1. The CDR3 consists of 16 residues. Germline V gene sequence: CDR1 MGHRA, CDR2 YSYEKL. V lost 4 bases to trimming and J lost 7 bases; unmatched junction nucleotides: 11. This CDR3 reads CASSLGTGDLLEKLFF. CDR3 DNA sequence: TGCGCCAGCAGCCTAGGGACAGGAGACCTACTTGAAAAACTGTTTTTT.

This chain joins TRBV19 and TRBJ2-1; the D is unclear. The CDR3 contains 15 residues. Germline lookup yields CDR1 LNHDA and CDR2 SQIVND (reference sequence). V was clipped by 3 bases and J by 3 bases, with 12 bases between them. The CDR3 spells CASSIAEAFYNEQFF. CDR3 in DNA: TGTGCCAGTAGTATCGCAGAGGCCTTCTACAATGAGCAGTTCTTC.

The chain employs TRBV5-1 and TRBJ1-1, with unresolved D. V lost 4 bases and J lost 0, with 7 bases in between. Germline CDR1 and CDR2: SGHRS and YFSETQ. The CDR3 consists of 13 residues. CDR3 coding DNA: TGCGCCAGCAGCGTAACGGTGAACACTGAAGCTTTCTTT. As protein: CASSVTVNTEAFF.

V and J are TRBV9 and TRBJ1-2; possibly TRBD1 for D (5 bases). V lost 4 bases to trimming and J lost 0 bases, with 16 bases between them. This CDR3 comprises 16 residues. CDR1 and CDR2 from the germline V gene are SGDLS and YYNGEE. The CDR3 here is CASSIDSGRTNYGYTF. CDR3 DNA: TGTGCCAGCAGCATCGACAGCGGGAGGACTAACTATGGCTACACCTTC.

This clone occurred once. V and J are TRBV5-6 and TRBJ2-5; 9 nucleotides match TRBD1. The germline V gene has CDR1 SGHDT and CDR2 YYEEEE. This CDR3 region has 15 residues. Germline trimming cut 3 bases from V and 4 bases from J; bases unmatched to any gene: 7. CDR3 nucleotides: TGTGCCAGCAGCTATAAGGGACAGGGCTCAGAGACCCAGTACTTC. This sequence encodes CASSYKGQGSETQYF.

V gene TRBV18 combines with J gene TRBJ2-7; D might be TRBD1 (7 bases). The CDR3 loop spans 16 amino acids. Looked up from germline, CDR1 is KGHSH and CDR2 is LQKENI. Trimming removed 1 base from V and 2 bases from J, with 15 bases in between. CDR3 nucleotides: TGTGCCAGCTCACCACAAGCCGCAGGGGGGACCTACGAGCAGTACTTC. Translated, it gives CASSPQAAGGTYEQYF.

The chain recombines TRBV5-4 with TRBJ2-3, with 8 bases that match TRBD1. This CDR3 region has 16 residues. V gave up 3 bases and J gave up 2 bases; unmatched junction bases: 8. Germline V gene data show CDR1 as SGHNT and CDR2 as YYREEE (reference sequence). CDR3 DNA sequence: TGTGCCAGCAGCTCACGGTCCAGGGGGCCCACAGATACGCAGTATTTT. Encoded protein: CASSSRSRGPTDTQYF.

This chain links TRBV11-2 with TRBJ2-5; TRBD1 aligns across 11 bases. CDR1 and CDR2 (germline): SGHAT, FQNNGV. The ends lost 2 bases at V and 6 bases at J; junction bases unmatched: 8. CDR3 length: 16 amino acids. The CDR3 reads CASSLRTGGVSKTQYF. Here the CDR3 DNA reads TGTGCCAGCAGCTTAAGGACAGGGGGCGTCAGTAAGACCCAGTACTTC.

V and J are TRBV30 and TRBJ1-2; D perhaps matches TRBD1 (6 bases). The CDR3 sequence is 15 residues long. The V end lost 3 bases, the J end lost 7 bases, and 21 bases lay between the germline ends. CDR1 GTSNPN and CDR2 SVGIG come from the germline V gene (reference sequence). The CDR3 loop is CAWRWGRGSPGGYTF. In nucleotides, the CDR3 is TGTGCCTGGAGATGGGGCAGGGGTAGTCCGGGTGGCTACACCTTC.

The rearrangement uses TRBV5-6 and TRBJ2-7; maybe TRBD1 (6 bases). V was cut by 3 bases and J by 4 bases, with 8 bases left in between. Germline CDR1 reads SGHDT; CDR2 reads YYEEEE. This CDR3 has 12 residues. CDR3 residues: CASSWTDYEQYF. CDR3 in DNA: TGTGCCAGCAGCTGGACAGATTACGAGCAGTACTTC.

This clone has only a few counts. The chain employs TRBV10-3 and TRBJ1-4; no reliable D call. The CDR3 sequence is 11 residues long. Germline CDR1 is ENHRY and CDR2 is SYGVKD. V gave up 3 bases and J gave up 8 bases, with 4 bases separating them. As DNA, the CDR3 is TGTGCCATCAGTGAACGGGAAAAACTGTTTTTT. It specifies CAISEREKLFF.

The rearrangement links TRBV19 to TRBJ1-1; D is perhaps TRBD1 (5 bases). V lost 3 bases to trimming and J lost 2 bases, with 13 bases between them. Germline V gives CDR1 LNHDA, CDR2 SQIVND (reference sequence). CDR3 size: 15 residues. The CDR3 sequence is CASSIPGRLNTEAFF. As DNA, the CDR3 is TGTGCCAGTAGTATCCCGGGACGGTTAAACACTGAAGCTTTCTTT.

This clone was seen more than once but under ten times. The chain couples TRBV18 to TRBJ1-2, with TRBD1 as a possible D gene (5 bases). The CDR3 is made up of 13 amino acids. From germline, CDR1 is KGHSH and CDR2 LQKENI. V was pared by 2 bases and J by 4 bases, with 8 bases between. The CDR3 coding sequence is TGTGCCAGCTCACCAGGGGACGGCTATGGCTACACCTTC. It codes for CASSPGDGYGYTF.